Listed below are T cell receptor beta chains from one sample, sequenced in a study of cytomegalovirus exposure and HLA in healthy donors. Assay used: immunoSEQ multiplex PCR; TCRdb lists only in-frame clones, some missing. The data contain about 120,000 clones, over 65% of them singletons. Sequenced material: PBMCs. These receptors came from a woman aged 25 to 39 in good health and CMV-seronegative. CDR3s include the opening cysteine and the closing phenylalanine or tryptophan. The order of the fields is CDR3 DNA, CDR3 protein, V gene, D gene, J gene, clone size. D genes are given only for firm matches. Only some rows state a clone size, as once, few, many or a class for expanded clones.

cdr3_nt: TGTGCCAGTAGTATGAGGGAGCTAAACACTGAAGCTTTCTTT
cdr3_aa: CASSMRELNTEAFF
v_call: TRBV19
d_call: .
j_call: TRBJ1-1
clone_size: .

cdr3_nt: TGTGCCAGCAGTTACAGACAGGGATCCCCTGGGGCCAACGTCCTGACTTTC
cdr3_aa: CASSYRQGSPGANVLTF
v_call: TRBV5-6
d_call: TRBD1
j_call: TRBJ2-6
clone_size: few

cdr3_nt: TGTGCCAGCAGTTTACGGCCTAGCGGATACAATGAGCAGTTCTTC
cdr3_aa: CASSLRPSGYNEQFF
v_call: TRBV27
d_call: TRBD2
j_call: TRBJ2-1
clone_size: few

cdr3_nt: TGTGCCAGCATCGGGAGGGGGAACACTGAAGCTTTCTTT
cdr3_aa: CASIGRGNTEAFF
v_call: TRBV6-1
d_call: .
j_call: TRBJ1-1
clone_size: .

cdr3_nt: TGCGCCAGCAGCCAGGGGAAGGGACTAGCGGGGGGCCAAGAGACCCAGTACTTC
cdr3_aa: CASSQGKGLAGGQETQYF
v_call: TRBV4-3
d_call: TRBD2
j_call: TRBJ2-5
clone_size: once

cdr3_nt: TGCGCCAGAGCCTTGGAGGGCCCGGCGGGGGCCAACGTCCTGACTTTC
cdr3_aa: CARALEGPAGANVLTF
v_call: TRBV10-1
d_call: .
j_call: TRBJ2-6
clone_size: .

cdr3_nt: TGTGCCAGCAGCCTGACAGGTAGTATGACTGAAGCTTTCTTT
cdr3_aa: CASSLTGSMTEAFF
v_call: TRBV2
d_call: .
j_call: TRBJ1-1
clone_size: .

cdr3_nt: TGTGCCAGCATCTTGACAGGACGGCATAACTATGGCTACACCTTC
cdr3_aa: CASILTGRHNYGYTF
v_call: TRBV5-8
d_call: .
j_call: TRBJ1-2
clone_size: .

cdr3_nt: TGTGCCAGCAGCTACGGTCGGGGGGGTCGGAGGGAGACCCAGTACTTC
cdr3_aa: CASSYGRGGRRETQYF
v_call: TRBV7-2
d_call: TRBD2
j_call: TRBJ2-5
clone_size: .

cdr3_nt: TGTGCCAGCAGCGCCGGCATGGGACAGGGCTACGAGCAGTACTTC
cdr3_aa: CASSAGMGQGYEQYF
v_call: TRBV9
d_call: TRBD1
j_call: TRBJ2-7
clone_size: .

cdr3_nt: TGTGCCAGCAGCTTGGTGGCCGGGATCGAAAAACTGTTTTTT
cdr3_aa: CASSLVAGIEKLFF
v_call: TRBV5-5
d_call: .
j_call: TRBJ1-4
clone_size: .

cdr3_nt: TGCAGCGTTGCAGGCGTCAGGGCCTACGAGCAGTACTTC
cdr3_aa: CSVAGVRAYEQYF
v_call: TRBV29-1
d_call: .
j_call: TRBJ2-7
clone_size: .

cdr3_nt: TGTGCCAGCAGCTTAGGTGCTAGCGGGTATGAGCAGTTCTTC
cdr3_aa: CASSLGASGYEQFF
v_call: TRBV11-2
d_call: TRBD2
j_call: TRBJ2-1
clone_size: .

cdr3_nt: TGTGCCAGCAGTTGGGACATTACTGGAAACACCATATATTTT
cdr3_aa: CASSWDITGNTIYF
v_call: TRBV6-5
d_call: .
j_call: TRBJ1-3
clone_size: once

cdr3_nt: TGTGCCAGCAGCTTTGCTACGGGGAATTCACCCCTCCACTTT
cdr3_aa: CASSFATGNSPLHF
v_call: TRBV11-2
d_call: .
j_call: TRBJ1-6
clone_size: .

cdr3_nt: TGTGCCAGCAGTGTAGTAGCGGGGGGGCATCATGAGCAGTTCTTC
cdr3_aa: CASSVVAGGHHEQFF
v_call: TRBV6-4
d_call: TRBD2
j_call: TRBJ2-1
clone_size: .

cdr3_nt: TGTGCCAGCAGTACCGCTGGGGGGGGTGGAGGCTACACCTTC
cdr3_aa: CASSTAGGGGGYTF
v_call: TRBV27
d_call: .
j_call: TRBJ1-2
clone_size: .

cdr3_nt: TGTGCCTGGAGTGCACAGGGGGCTTATGAAAAACTGTTTTTT
cdr3_aa: CAWSAQGAYEKLFF
v_call: TRBV30
d_call: TRBD1
j_call: TRBJ1-4
clone_size: .

cdr3_nt: TGTGCCAGCAGTCATAGCGGGGGCCCCTACAATGAGCAGTTCTTC
cdr3_aa: CASSHSGGPYNEQFF
v_call: TRBV6-6
d_call: TRBD2
j_call: TRBJ2-1
clone_size: once

cdr3_nt: TGTGCCATCAGCCCCGGGGCCTACGAGCAGTACTTC
cdr3_aa: CAISPGAYEQYF
v_call: TRBV10-3
d_call: .
j_call: TRBJ2-7
clone_size: .

cdr3_nt: TGCGCCAGCACGACAGGGGCGACGATAGCGGGGGGGCTCGATGAGCAGTTCTTC
cdr3_aa: CASTTGATIAGGLDEQFF
v_call: TRBV5-1
d_call: TRBD2
j_call: TRBJ2-1
clone_size: .

cdr3_nt: TGCGCCACCAAACCAGGGATTAGCAATCAGCCCCAGCATTTT
cdr3_aa: CATKPGISNQPQHF
v_call: TRBV10-2
d_call: .
j_call: TRBJ1-5
clone_size: .

cdr3_nt: TGTGCCAGCAGTGAAGCACAATACAATGAGCAGTTCTTC
cdr3_aa: CASSEAQYNEQFF
v_call: TRBV6-1
d_call: .
j_call: TRBJ2-1
clone_size: .

cdr3_nt: TGTGCCAGCAGCTCAACAGGGGGCGGGCACAATGAGCAGTTCTTC
cdr3_aa: CASSSTGGGHNEQFF
v_call: TRBV11-3
d_call: TRBD1
j_call: TRBJ2-1
clone_size: .

cdr3_nt: TGTGCCAGCAGCTTCCTGAGCACCGCGGGAGAGACCCAGTACTTC
cdr3_aa: CASSFLSTAGETQYF
v_call: TRBV11-2
d_call: .
j_call: TRBJ2-5
clone_size: .

cdr3_nt: TGTGCCAGTAGTATTAGTCGCGGGGGTAGCACAGATACGCAGTATTTT
cdr3_aa: CASSISRGGSTDTQYF
v_call: TRBV19
d_call: TRBD2
j_call: TRBJ2-3
clone_size: .

cdr3_nt: TGTGCCAGCAGCGTAGAGGGACTGGGGGGGACCCAGTACTTC
cdr3_aa: CASSVEGLGGTQYF
v_call: TRBV9
d_call: .
j_call: TRBJ2-5
clone_size: .

cdr3_nt: TGTGCCAGCGGCGGGACGGGAACATATGGCTACACCTTC
cdr3_aa: CASGGTGTYGYTF
v_call: TRBV6-1
d_call: .
j_call: TRBJ1-2
clone_size: .